The clone carrying this T cell receptor (beta chain) came up a few times. These data belong to a study of human T cells and chemical hapten exposure. The time point is: patch test 2, 6 weeks after DPC sensitization. The treatment: therapeutic diphenylcyclopropenone sensitization with weekly scalp DPC. TCRdb re-analysed the RACE reads in MiXCR, keeping a single row per CDR3 protein. This sample has around 100,000 distinct CDR3 sequences, with about an eighth found just once. The germline V gene has CDR1 KGHSH and CDR2 LQKENI. Trimming shortened V by 5 bases and J by 3 bases, and 13 bases separated the two germline ends. The CDR3 has 14 residues.

The V call is TRBV18, the J call TRBJ1-1; unclear D gene. The sequencing used whole blood, collected in connection with sensitization to the hapten diphenylcyclopropenone (DPC). The TCR comes from a woman in her forties with alopecia areata. Some clones in this sample may be carry-over from other donors' samples. CDR3 sequence reads: CASSSEAGDTEAFF. CDR3 in DNA: TGTGCCAGCTCATCGGAAGCTGGGGACACTGAAGCTTTCTTT. The variable domain in full, with the rest retrieved from reference TRBV18 and TRBJ1-1, is NAGVMQNPRHLVRRRGQEARLRCSPMKGHSHVYWYRQLPEEGLKFMVYLQKENIIDESGMPKERFSAEFPKEGPSILRIQQVVRGDSAAYFCASSSEAGDTEAFFGQGTRLTVV.